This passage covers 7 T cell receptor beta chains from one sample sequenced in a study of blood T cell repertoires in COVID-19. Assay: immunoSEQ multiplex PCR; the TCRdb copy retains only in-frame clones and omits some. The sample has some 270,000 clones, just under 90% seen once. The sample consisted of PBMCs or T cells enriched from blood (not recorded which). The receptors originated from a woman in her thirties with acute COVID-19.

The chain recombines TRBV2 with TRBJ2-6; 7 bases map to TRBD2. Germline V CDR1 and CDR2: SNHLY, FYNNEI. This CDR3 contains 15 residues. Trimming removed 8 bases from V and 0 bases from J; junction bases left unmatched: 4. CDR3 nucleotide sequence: TGTGCCAGCGGGGGGGACCCCTCTGGGGCCAACGTCCTGACTTTC. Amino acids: CASGGDPSGANVLTF.

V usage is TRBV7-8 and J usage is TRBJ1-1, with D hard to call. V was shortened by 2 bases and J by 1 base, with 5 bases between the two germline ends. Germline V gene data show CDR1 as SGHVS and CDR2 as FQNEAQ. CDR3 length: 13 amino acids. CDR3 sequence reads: CASSLTPNTEAFF. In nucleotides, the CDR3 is TGTGCCAGCAGCTTAACACCGAACACTGAAGCTTTCTTT.

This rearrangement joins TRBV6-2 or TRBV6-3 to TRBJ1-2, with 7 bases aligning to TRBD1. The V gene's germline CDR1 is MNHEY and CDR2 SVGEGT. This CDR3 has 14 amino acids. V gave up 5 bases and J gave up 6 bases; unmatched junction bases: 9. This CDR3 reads CASSPGQPANGYTF. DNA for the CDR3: TGTGCCAGCAGTCCGGGACAGCCTGCGAATGGCTACACCTTC.

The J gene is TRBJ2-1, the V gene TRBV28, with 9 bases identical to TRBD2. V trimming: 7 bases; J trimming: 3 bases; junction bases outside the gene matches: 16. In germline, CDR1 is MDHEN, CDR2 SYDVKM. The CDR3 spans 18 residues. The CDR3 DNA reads TGTGCCAGCACCAAGGGGGTTAGCGGGAGTAAGGTCTACAATGAGCAGTTCTTC. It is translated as CASTKGVSGSKVYNEQFF.

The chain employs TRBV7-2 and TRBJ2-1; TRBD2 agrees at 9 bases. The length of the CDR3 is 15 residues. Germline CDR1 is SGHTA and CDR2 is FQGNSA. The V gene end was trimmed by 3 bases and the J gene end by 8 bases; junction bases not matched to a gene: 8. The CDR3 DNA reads TGTGCCAGCAGCTTCTCCGGGACTAGCTTTCATGAGCAGTTCTTC. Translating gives CASSFSGTSFHEQFF.

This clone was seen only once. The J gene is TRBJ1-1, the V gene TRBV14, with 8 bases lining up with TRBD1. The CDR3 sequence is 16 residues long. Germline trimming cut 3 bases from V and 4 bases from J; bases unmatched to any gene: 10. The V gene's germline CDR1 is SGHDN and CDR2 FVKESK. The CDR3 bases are TGTGCCAGCAGCCAGGGGGGTCAGGGGGCTGTCACTGAAGCTTTCTTT. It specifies CASSQGGQGAVTEAFF.

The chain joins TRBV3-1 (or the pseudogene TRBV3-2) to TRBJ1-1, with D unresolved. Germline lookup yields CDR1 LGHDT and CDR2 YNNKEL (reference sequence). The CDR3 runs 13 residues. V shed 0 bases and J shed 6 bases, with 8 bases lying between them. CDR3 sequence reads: CASSQEGSAEAFF. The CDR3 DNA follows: TGTGCCAGCAGCCAAGAAGGGAGCGCTGAAGCTTTCTTT.